The 15 T cell receptor beta chains below were found in one sample sequenced in a study of blood T cells in healthy people across ages. Primers used in a second PCR of roughly 6 to 12 cycles were a sample-barcoded 5' primer and a J-beta primer mix. TCRdb analysed the 5' RACE reads with MiXCR anew, one entry per CDR3 protein. This sample yields hundreds of thousands of distinct CDR3 sequences, of which about 28% are seen a single time; about 18% belongs to the top ten. The specimen was blood. The source of these receptors is a woman aged 80 or over in good health.

To note about this clonotype: A single base separates this from a much larger clone, so it may be a read error. This sequence joins TRBV3-1 and TRBJ2-1; D is perhaps TRBD2 (6 bases). CDR3 length: 16 residues. CDR1 LGHDT and CDR2 YNNKEL come from the germline V gene (reference sequence). The germline V and J ends were trimmed by 6 bases and 4 bases, with 19 bases remaining between them. CDR3 bases: TGTGCCAGCAGGCCTACTAACGGGGACTTGTACAATGAGCAGTTCTTC. Translation gives CASRPTNGDLYNEQFF.

This clonotype was seen more than once but under ten times. This chain joins TRBV6-6 and TRBJ1-2; D is possibly TRBD1 (6 bases). The CDR3 consists of 14 residues. V lost 4 bases, J lost 0 bases, and 9 bases lay in between. The V gene's germline CDR1 is MNHNY and CDR2 SVGAGI (reference sequence). The CDR3: CASSFGQTNYGYTF. The CDR3 bases are TGTGCCAGCAGTTTTGGACAGACTAACTATGGCTACACCTTC.

Turning to this clonotype: A much bigger clone sits one base away, suggesting this may be a read error. The chain links TRBV7-2 to TRBJ2-7; D is tentatively TRBD1 or TRBD2 (5 bases each). This CDR3 comprises 15 residues. Trimming removed 3 bases from V and 0 bases from J, with 12 bases in between. Germline V gene sequence: CDR1 SGHTA, CDR2 FQGNSA. The CDR3 DNA follows: TGTGCCAGCAGCTTCCCGGGGCTCAGCTCCTACGAGCAGTACTTC. Its translation: CASSFPGLSSYEQYF.

The sample holds one count of this clonotype. This sequence joins TRBV7-2 and TRBJ2-4; 10 bases line up with TRBD2. Trimming cost V 2 bases and J 0 bases; bases outside gene matches: 10. CDR3 size: 19 residues. CDR1 is SGHTA and CDR2 is FQGNSA in the germline V gene. The CDR3 reads CASSLLASGGDLAKNIQYF. CDR3 nucleotide sequence: TGTGCCAGCAGCTTACTGGCTAGCGGGGGAGACCTAGCCAAAAACATTCAGTACTTC.

This clonotype was detected only a few times. V gene TRBV7-6 combines with J gene TRBJ2-5, with 9 bases identical to TRBD1. The CDR3 spans 16 residues. Germline CDR1 and CDR2: SGHVS and FNYEAQ. The ends lost 1 base at V and 5 bases at J; junction bases unmatched: 8. The CDR3 DNA reads TGTGCCAGCAGCTTAGGTGTGGGACAGGGACGGGAGACCCAGTACTTC. This encodes CASSLGVGQGRETQYF.

The chain couples TRBV7-9 to TRBJ2-6; possible D gene TRBD1, 5 bases. The CDR3 loop spans 17 amino acids. Trimming took 5 bases from V and 0 from J, leaving 14 bases between them. The V gene's germline CDR1 is SEHNR and CDR2 FQNEAQ (reference sequence). CDR3 nucleotides: TGTGCCAGCAGCGCCCGACAGAAAACCTCTGGGGCCAACGTCCTGACTTTC. It encodes CASSARQKTSGANVLTF.

The chain joins TRBV29-1 to TRBJ2-1, with TRBD1 matching 8 bases. This CDR3 is 15 amino acids long. The V segment lost 3 bases and the J segment 6 bases; nucleotides outside the gene matches: 10. Germline V gene sequence: CDR1 SQVTM, CDR2 ANQGSEA. CDR3 residues: CSVDDRDRFPNEQFF. The CDR3 DNA follows: TGCAGCGTTGACGACCGGGACAGGTTCCCCAATGAGCAGTTCTTC.

Many counts were recorded for this clonotype. This rearrangement joins TRBV7-2 to TRBJ2-3, with unresolved D. The CDR3 is 14 amino acids. The germline gives CDR1 SGHTA, CDR2 FQGNSA. V lost 3 bases and J 2 bases, leaving 9 bases between the germline ends. The CDR3 region is CASSFGQITDTQYF. In DNA form, the CDR3 reads TGTGCCAGCAGCTTTGGGCAAATCACAGATACGCAGTATTTT.

This clonotype occurred once. The chain has TRBV6-5 and TRBJ2-4; 9 bases line up with TRBD1. The J call could be wrong; TRBJ2-7 is a better fit for the DNA end. Germline CDR1 is MNHEY and CDR2 is SVGAGI. The CDR3 is 15 residues long. In DNA, the CDR3 is TGTGCCAGCAGTCGGAACCGGGACAGGGCCGGCGAGCAGTACTTC. Protein sequence: CASSRNRDRAGEQYF.

The chain carries TRBV12-3 or TRBV12-4 and TRBJ1-1, with D unclear. The CDR3 sequence is 11 residues long. V shed 6 bases and J shed 6 bases, with 8 bases lying between them. In DNA form, the CDR3 reads TGTGCCAGCAGGGAGCGAGCTGAAGCTTTCTTT. Protein: CASRERAEAFF.

This clonotype was detected ten times or more. DNA for the CDR3: TGCAGTGCTAGAGGACTAGCGGGGGAGCAGTACTTC. This translates into CSARGLAGEQYF. The chain combines TRBV20-1 with TRBJ2-7; 11 bases line up with TRBD2. The CDR3 is 12 residues long. The junction had 0 bases not matched to a gene; V was cut back by 1 base and J by 7 bases. Per the germline V gene, CDR1 is DFQATT and CDR2 is SNEGSKA (reference sequence).

This clonotype was seen a handful of times. This clone may be a read error of a much larger clone one base away. The chain's CDR3 is CASRDRNYEQYF. CDR3 bases: TGTGCCAGCAGGGACAGGAACTACGAGCAGTACTTC. The rearrangement uses TRBV10-3 and TRBJ2-7; TRBD1 matches 8 bases. The ends lost 10 bases at V and 3 bases at J; junction bases unmatched: 5. The V gene's germline CDR1 is ENHRY and CDR2 SYGVKD. This CDR3 region has 12 residues.

The chain couples TRBV7-9 to TRBJ2-7; a possible D gene is TRBD1 (6 bases). The J call could be wrong; TRBJ2-5 is a better fit for the DNA end. Germline V CDR1 and CDR2: SEHNR, FQNEAQ (reference sequence). The CDR3 covers 14 residues. The CDR3 sequence is CASSPADRRETQYF. The DNA for the CDR3 is TGTGCCAGCAGCCCCGCGGACAGAAGGGAGACCCAGTACTTC.

This rearrangement joins TRBV11-3 to TRBJ2-3; D is possibly TRBD2 (6 bases). The V end lost 5 bases, the J end lost 4 bases, and 22 bases lay between the germline ends. The CDR3 sequence is 17 residues long. Germline V gene data show CDR1 as SGHNT and CDR2 as YENEEA. CDR3 DNA: TGTGCCAGCAGCCACCCTTACGGCGGGGCTAAGGCAGATACGCAGTATTTT. Its translation is CASSHPYGGAKADTQYF. Based on the CDR3 plus reference TRBV11-3 and TRBJ2-3, the full variable domain is EAGVVQSPRYKIIEKKQPVAFWCNPISGHNTLYWYLQNLGQGPELLIRYENEEAVDDSQLPKDRFSAERLKGVDSTLKIQPAELGDSAVYLCASSHPYGGAKADTQYFGPGTRLTVL.

J is TRBJ2-5 and V is TRBV7-2; D is perhaps TRBD1 (5 bases). The V gene's germline CDR1 is SGHTA and CDR2 FQGNSA. Between the trimmed V and J ends, which lost 1 base and 11 bases, there was a span of 17 bases. This CDR3 is 14 amino acids long. This CDR3 reads CASSLGAGLYGQYF. CDR3 bases: TGTGCCAGCAGCTTAGGAGCAGGGCTCTACGGGCAGTACTTC.